The rows below give T cell receptor beta chains drawn from one sample of a study of response to subunit inactivated influenza vaccine. MiXCR was run by TCRdb on the RT-PCR reads, yielding one entry per CDR3 protein. The sample carries a few hundred thousand distinct CDR3 sequences, 9.5% to 13% recorded once. The specimen comprised PBMCs from blood, sampled about 40 days after vaccination. All receptors come from a man in his fifties who received an inactivated influenza vaccine. The CDR3 runs from the conserved cysteine through the conserved F or W. A D gene is named only where the DNA matches it firmly. Clone size is stated in some rows and not others, as once, few, many or a class when expanded.

clone_size	j_call	v_call	d_call	cdr3_nt	cdr3_aa
NA	TRBJ2-1	TRBV12-3/TRBV12-4	NA	TGTGCCAGCAGCCAGGGGATCTACAATGAGCAGTTCTTC	CASSQGIYNEQFF
few	TRBJ2-2	TRBV5-5	NA	TGTGCCAGCGTTCCAAGCTCCGGGGAGCTGTTTTTT	CASVPSSGELFF
medium-sized	TRBJ1-2	TRBV12-3/TRBV12-4	NA	TGTGCCAGCAGTTACAAACCCAGCTATGGCTACACCTTC	CASSYKPSYGYTF
few	TRBJ2-7	TRBV20-1	NA	TGCAGTGCTAGAGTTGAGTGGAGCTCCTACGAGCAGTACTTC	CSARVEWSSYEQYF
NA	TRBJ2-7	TRBV7-8	NA	TGTGCCAGCACGGATGAGGCCTACGAGCAGTACTTC	CASTDEAYEQYF
NA	TRBJ2-1	TRBV7-9	NA	TGTGCCAGCAGCCATCCCCTAGATACAGGGAATGAGCAGTTCTTC	CASSHPLDTGNEQFF
few	TRBJ2-3	TRBV2	TRBD1	TGTGCCAGCACCGGACAGGGGCATACGCAGTATTTT	CASTGQGHTQYF
few	TRBJ2-5	TRBV5-5	NA	TGTGCCAGCAGCTTGGGAGGCCTAGCGGGACAGGGGGAGACCCAGTACTTC	CASSLGGLAGQGETQYF
NA	TRBJ1-6	TRBV5-5	TRBD1	TGTGCCAGCAGCGGAGGACAGGGATTCGATTCACCCCTCCACTTT	CASSGGQGFDSPLHF
few	TRBJ2-3	TRBV10-2	TRBD2	TGCGCCAGCAGCGGAGTTTTAGCGGGGGGGCCAGATACGCAGTATTTT	CASSGVLAGGPDTQYF
NA	TRBJ2-1	TRBV3-1	NA	TGTGCCAGCAGCCAATACGGGACGAACAATGAGCAGTTCTTC	CASSQYGTNNEQFF
NA	TRBJ1-5	TRBV7-2	NA	TGTGCCAGCAGCTTAGTCGGACAGACCAATCAGCCCCAGCATTTT	CASSLVGQTNQPQHF
many	TRBJ2-5	TRBV7-2	TRBD2	TGTGCCAGTAGGACTAGACAAGAGACCCAGTACTTC	CASRTRQETQYF
NA	TRBJ2-5	TRBV2	TRBD2	TGTGCCAGCAGACTGAGGACTAGCGGGGCTCAAGAGACCCAGTACTTC	CASRLRTSGAQETQYF
few	TRBJ2-2	TRBV4-1	NA	TGCGCCAGCAGCCAGGGCTTTGAGGCCGGGGAGCTGTTTTTT	CASSQGFEAGELFF
many	TRBJ2-5	TRBV12-3/TRBV12-4	TRBD1	TGTGCCAGCAGCCCCGACAGGGGGCAGAAGGAGACCCAGTACTTC	CASSPDRGQKETQYF
few	TRBJ2-1	TRBV6-2/TRBV6-3	NA	TGTGCCAGCAACGACGGAAGGTTCTACAATGAGCAGTTCTTC	CASNDGRFYNEQFF
many	TRBJ2-7	TRBV5-8	TRBD2	TGTGCCAGCAGCTTGGGCAAACGACTAGCGGGTCTCTCCGAGCAGTACTTC	CASSLGKRLAGLSEQYF
few	TRBJ2-1	TRBV20-1	TRBD2	TGCAGTGCTTGGACTAGCGGACATCTAAATGAGCAGTTCTTC	CSAWTSGHLNEQFF
few	TRBJ2-3	TRBV6-2/TRBV6-3	TRBD2	TGTGCCAGCAGTTACTCGAGACTAGCGGGGGTCACAGATACGCAGTATTTT	CASSYSRLAGVTDTQYF
NA	TRBJ1-6	TRBV28	NA	TGTGCCAGCAGTTTATTGGCTAGACCCCTCCACTTT	CASSLLARPLHF
few	TRBJ2-3	TRBV20-1	NA	TGCAGTGCTAGACCGACGGATAGCACAGATACGCAGTATTTT	CSARPTDSTDTQYF
many	TRBJ2-5	TRBV20-1	NA	TGCAGTGCTAAGTCTAACCCCGGTGTAGCCCAGTACTTC	CSAKSNPGVAQYF
NA	TRBJ2-2	TRBV6-2/TRBV6-3	NA	TGTGCCAGCAGTTACCTCACTCGATCCCCCACCGGGGAGCTGTTTTTT	CASSYLTRSPTGELFF
few	TRBJ2-3	TRBV11-1	TRBD2	TGTGCCAGCAGCTTAGACGTTATGGGACTAGCGGCAGATACGCAGTATTTT	CASSLDVMGLAADTQYF
few	TRBJ2-7	TRBV5-5	TRBD1	TGTGCCAGCAGCCTCGGGACAGATGCCTACGAGCAGTACTTC	CASSLGTDAYEQYF
few	TRBJ2-7	TRBV14	TRBD1	TGTGCCAGCAGCCAACCCCCCTATGGGACAGGGCCCTACGAGCAGTACTTC	CASSQPPYGTGPYEQYF
few	TRBJ1-6	TRBV5-1	NA	TGCGCCAGCAGCTTGGGTTCAGTCGCCAATTCACCCCTCCACTTT	CASSLGSVANSPLHF
few	TRBJ2-3	TRBV6-2/TRBV6-3	TRBD2	TGTGCCAGCAGCCAAGGACTAGCGGGGCTCACAGATACGCAGTATTTT	CASSQGLAGLTDTQYF
NA	TRBJ2-3	TRBV5-1	TRBD2	TGCGCCAGCGAGGGGAGCGGGGGAACAGATACGCAGTATTTT	CASEGSGGTDTQYF
NA	TRBJ1-5	TRBV20-1	TRBD1	TGCAGTGCTAGGGTCGAGACAGGGGGCCGGAGTCAGCCCCAGCATTTT	CSARVETGGRSQPQHF
NA	TRBJ2-7	TRBV28	NA	TGTGCCAGCAGTTTATCGAGGGGGCGGGGGGACTACGAGCAGTACTTC	CASSLSRGRGDYEQYF
NA	TRBJ2-1	TRBV2	TRBD2	TGTGCCAGCACCCCGGGACTAGCGGGAGCGAATGAGCAGTTCTTC	CASTPGLAGANEQFF
many	TRBJ2-1	TRBV29-1	NA	TGCAGCGTTGAGCTTGGCACCCACAATGAGCAGTTCTTC	CSVELGTHNEQFF
few	TRBJ2-7	TRBV9	TRBD1	TGTGCCAGCAGCGTGGGACAGGGGTTAGGCGAGCAGTACTTC	CASSVGQGLGEQYF
NA	TRBJ2-1	TRBV10-3	NA	TGTGCCATCAGTGAGAATCCGGGGGCAGGGAGTGAGCAGTTCTTC	CAISENPGAGSEQFF
few	TRBJ2-2	TRBV2	NA	TGTGCCAGCAGTGAAGCGCGGCCCCCAACCGGGGAGCTGTTTTTT	CASSEARPPTGELFF
few	TRBJ2-2	TRBV29-1	NA	TGCAGCGCTAAATCCGGGCTCGGGACCGGGGAGCTGTTTTTT	CSAKSGLGTGELFF
NA	TRBJ2-7	TRBV5-4	NA	TGTGCCAGCAGCTTGGAAGGGGGGCGGGGGTTCACCTACGAGCAGTACTTC	CASSLEGGRGFTYEQYF
many	TRBJ2-1	TRBV6-2/TRBV6-3	NA	TGTGCCAGCAGTGCCCCCTCCCCGGGAGTGGCCTACAATGAGCAGTTCTTC	CASSAPSPGVAYNEQFF
many	TRBJ2-7	TRBV4-2	TRBD2	TGTGCCAGCAGGCCCGGGACTACACAAGCCTACGAGCAGTACTTC	CASRPGTTQAYEQYF
many	TRBJ2-1	TRBV6-5	NA	TGTGCCAGCAGTTACTCGATTCGCGGGGACGAGCAGTTCTTC	CASSYSIRGDEQFF
many	TRBJ2-1	TRBV12-3/TRBV12-4	TRBD2	TGTGCCAGCAGGATAGCGGGGGGGCCGGGCAATGAGCAGTTCTTC	CASRIAGGPGNEQFF
many	TRBJ1-1	TRBV12-3/TRBV12-4	NA	TGTGCCAGCAGTTACGGACAGTCGATGGCTTTCTTT	CASSYGQSMAFF
NA	TRBJ2-1	TRBV11-1	NA	TGTGCCAGCAGCCCAATTCTTAATTATAAGGGACAAAGCGGGTACAATGAGCAGTTCTTC	CASSPILNYKGQSGYNEQFF